Following are 27 T cell receptor beta chains from one sample sequenced in a study of metastatic and nonmetastatic thyroid tumors. With MiXCR, TCRdb called clones anew from the PCR reads. The sample carries 24,000 or so clones, about 12% recorded once. Thyroid surgery was performed in patients who had received no treatment beforehand. Sequencing was carried out using blood. Receptors were obtained from a female donor with papillary thyroid cancer or a benign thyroid nodule (not recorded which). Some clones in this sample may be carry-over from other donors' samples.

With respect to this clone: A read error is likely, as this CDR3 ends without the conserved phenylalanine or tryptophan. The genes are TRBV27 and TRBJ1-5; no firm D call. This CDR3 is built from 16 residues. Germline loops: CDR1 MNHEY, CDR2 SMNVEV (reference sequence). CDR3 nucleotide sequence: TGTGCCAGCAGCTCCTCGGGCGCCGTAAAAAATCAGCGCCAGCATTTA. Translation: CASSSSGAVKNQRQHL.

This clone was counted many times. This chain links TRBV3-1 with TRBJ1-2, with TRBD1 matching 8 bases. Germline trimming cut 6 bases from V and 4 bases from J; bases unmatched to any gene: 4. The length of the CDR3 is 13 residues. The germline V gene encodes CDR1 LGHDT and CDR2 YNNKEL (reference sequence). CDR3 nucleotide sequence: TGTGCCAGCAGTCCGGACAGGGTCTATGGCTACACCTTC. It encodes CASSPDRVYGYTF.

This clone was seen many times. The V gene is TRBV20-1, the J gene TRBJ1-5; possibly TRBD1 for D (6 bases). CDR1 is DFQATT and CDR2 is SNEGSKA in the germline V gene (reference sequence). The length of the CDR3 is 16 residues. V was clipped by 3 bases and J by 0 bases, with 15 bases between them. The chain's CDR3 is CSASFGTPYSNQPQHF. The CDR3 DNA follows: TGCAGTGCTAGCTTCGGGACACCTTATAGCAATCAGCCCCAGCATTTT.

This clone has ten or more counts. The gene calls are TRBV7-9 and TRBJ1-4; 9 bases line up with TRBD1. V trimming: 4 bases; J trimming: 7 bases; junction bases outside the gene matches: 7. Looked up from germline, CDR1 is SEHNR and CDR2 is FQNEAQ (reference sequence). The CDR3 runs to 15 residues. This chain's CDR3 is CASSYGGTGIEKLFF. The CDR3 nucleotides are TGTGCCAGCAGCTACGGCGGGACAGGGATTGAAAAACTGTTTTTT.

This clone was recorded at least ten times. This chain uses TRBV9 with TRBJ2-1, with 13 bases aligning to TRBD2. Germline V gene sequence: CDR1 SGDLS, CDR2 YYNGEE. The J segment lost 6 bases and the V segment lost 0 bases, leaving 3 bases of the junction unmatched. This CDR3 comprises 16 residues. The DNA of the CDR3 is TGTGCCAGCAGCGTAGGAGGACTAGCGGGGGTCAATGAGCAGTTCTTC. Translation gives CASSVGGLAGVNEQFF. The whole variable domain, filled in from reference TRBV9 and TRBJ2-1, reads DSGVTQTPKHLITATGQRVTLRCSPRSGDLSVYWYQQSLDQGLQFLIQYYNGEERAKGNILERFSAQQFPDLHSELNLSSLELGDSALYFCASSVGGLAGVNEQFFGPGTRLTVL.

This clone was found many times. The gene calls are TRBV19 and TRBJ1-5, with D hard to call. This CDR3 is 13 amino acids long. Germline V gives CDR1 LNHDA, CDR2 SQIVND (reference sequence). Trimming left V 3 bases short and J 1 base short, with 4 bases between. The CDR3 here is CASSIESNQPQHF. Written as DNA, the CDR3 is TGTGCCAGTAGTATCGAAAGCAATCAGCCCCAGCATTTT.

In this sample, this clone turned up many times. A much larger clone differs by one base, so this may be a read error. V is TRBV3-1 and J is TRBJ2-7; 8 bases are shared with TRBD1. Germline V gives CDR1 LGHDT, CDR2 YNNKEL (reference sequence). Trimming took 0 bases from V and 6 from J; bases not matched to a gene: 4. The CDR3 has 14 amino acids. The CDR3, as DNA: TGTGCCAGCAGCCAAGATAGGACAGGGCGCGAGCAGTACTTC. Translation gives CASSQDRTGREQYF.

This clone was seen many times. The chain employs TRBV12-3 or TRBV12-4 and TRBJ1-2; the D is unclear. The CDR3 runs to 14 residues. Trimming pared 4 bases from V and 4 bases from J, leaving 13 bases between. The CDR3 region is CASSSSRAPYGYTF. The CDR3 DNA reads TGTGCCAGCAGTTCATCTCGGGCCCCCTATGGCTACACCTTC.

Remarks on this clone: Relative to the germline gene, one junction end is altered; a read error may explain this. The chain joins TRBV12-3 or TRBV12-4 to TRBJ2-3; 10 nucleotides align to TRBD2. There are 15 residues in the CDR3. The CDR3 nucleotides read TGTGCCAGCAGTTTAGAGCGGGAGGGCTCAGATACGAAGTATTTT. The encoded protein is CASSLEREGSDTKYF.

V and J are TRBV6-2 or TRBV6-3 and TRBJ1-3; D is perhaps TRBD1 (5 bases). CDR1 is MNHEY, CDR2 SVGEGT, per germline. The length of the CDR3 is 18 residues. The V end was cut by 0 bases, the J end by 0 bases, with 15 bases between. In nucleotides, the CDR3 is TGTGCCAGCAGTTACTCAAAGTGGGGCAGGAGCTCTGGAAACACCATATATTTT. Its translation is CASSYSKWGRSSGNTIYF.

In its sample, this clone was seen many times. V is TRBV27 and J is TRBJ2-7, with a possible D match to TRBD2 (6 bases). The V end was cut by 6 bases, the J end by 4 bases, with 13 bases between. The CDR3 runs 13 residues. Germline V lookup: CDR1 MNHEY, CDR2 SMNVEV (reference sequence). CDR3 bases: TGTGCCAGCAGCCGAACTAGCAAATACGAGCAGTACTTC. Its protein product is CASSRTSKYEQYF.

The table lists this clone with many counts. The V gene is TRBV18, the J gene TRBJ1-2, with 9 bases aligning to TRBD1. This CDR3 has 14 amino acids. In germline, CDR1 is KGHSH, CDR2 LQKENI. J lost 5 bases, V lost 2 bases, and 3 bases had no gene match. This chain's CDR3 is CASSPEDRGYGYTF. CDR3 in DNA: TGTGCCAGCTCACCAGAAGACAGGGGGTATGGCTACACCTTC.

In its sample, this clone was seen many times. V is TRBV18 and J is TRBJ1-5; D not certain. The V end lost 8 bases, the J end lost 7 bases, and 15 bases lay between the germline ends. Germline V lookup: CDR1 KGHSH, CDR2 LQKENI. The CDR3 totals 13 residues. CDR3 sequence: CASTLTGKQPQHF. Here the CDR3 DNA reads TGTGCCAGCACCCTTACCGGGAAACAGCCCCAGCATTTT.

V is TRBV20-1 and J is TRBJ2-7; D is perhaps TRBD2 (5 bases). The CDR3 length is 14 residues. Germline CDR1 and CDR2: DFQATT and SNEGSKA (reference sequence). V lost 0 bases and J lost 0, with 9 bases in between. The CDR3: CSAREGGGSYEQYF. CDR3 DNA: TGCAGTGCTAGAGAAGGTGGAGGCTCCTACGAGCAGTACTTC.

This clone is medium-sized. The V gene is TRBV6-2 or TRBV6-3, the J gene TRBJ2-3; 10 positions agree with TRBD2. After removal of 8 bases from V and 8 bases from J, the junction contained 10 bases not matched to a gene. The CDR3 length is 14 residues. In germline, CDR1 is MNHEY, CDR2 SVGEGT. CDR3 bases: TGTGCCAGCTCGACGGCTAGCGGGAGCCGTACGCAGTATTTT. Translating it yields CASSTASGSRTQYF.

This clone was seen many times. The CDR3 spells CASSRREGPYEQYF. CDR3 bases: TGTGCCAGCAGCCGGCGGGAGGGGCCCTACGAGCAGTACTTC. The V gene is TRBV7-2, the J gene TRBJ2-7; TRBD2 aligns across 9 bases. V shed 5 bases, J shed 2 bases, and the junction held 4 bases outside the gene matches. Germline loops: CDR1 SGHTA, CDR2 FQGNSA. The CDR3 is 14 residues long.

This clone has at least ten counts. The chain carries TRBV20-1 and TRBJ2-5, with D possibly matching TRBD1 (6 bases). Germline CDR1 DFQATT, CDR2 SNEGSKA (reference sequence). V lost 5 bases and J lost 4, with 14 bases in between. CDR3 length: 13 amino acids. The CDR3 sequence is CSAPGLGGETQYF. The CDR3 DNA reads as TGCAGTGCTCCAGGCCTAGGGGGAGAGACCCAGTACTTC.

There are many counts of this clone. The V call is TRBV5-1, the J call TRBJ2-1, with 7 bases matching TRBD2. Trimming removed 4 bases from V and 5 bases from J; junction bases left unmatched: 9. Germline V gene lookup returns CDR1 SGHRS and CDR2 YFSETQ. The CDR3 runs to 15 residues. The CDR3 here is CASSQDFAGDNEQFF. The CDR3 DNA reads as TGCGCCAGCAGCCAAGACTTTGCGGGAGACAATGAGCAGTTCTTC.

Ten or more counts support this clone. CDR3 sequence: CASSQDRVDTGELFF. The DNA for the CDR3 is TGCGCCAGCAGTCAGGACAGGGTTGACACCGGGGAGCTGTTTTTT. This chain links TRBV10-1 with TRBJ2-2; 8 bases agree with TRBD1. Germline-derived CDR1 and CDR2 are WNHNN and SYGVQD (reference sequence). V was pared by 5 bases and J by 3 bases, with 5 bases of the junction left unmatched. The CDR3 spans 15 residues.

This clone has a handful of counts. The gene calls are TRBV6-1 and TRBJ2-7, with D maybe TRBD2 (6 bases). The CDR3 covers 15 residues. V lost 4 bases and J lost 3, with 16 bases in between. Germline V gene data show CDR1 as MNHNS and CDR2 as SASEGT. CDR3: CASSALAAGVYEQYF. CDR3 coding DNA: TGTGCCAGCAGTGCACTAGCTGCTGGAGTCTACGAGCAGTACTTC.

In this sample, this clone turned up a few times. In the same sample, other DNA sequences code for this CDR3. The chain is built from TRBV11-2 and TRBJ2-5; no clear D gene. Trimming left V 4 bases short and J 3 bases short, with 12 bases between. The CDR3 runs 14 residues. Per germline, CDR1 SGHAT and CDR2 FQNNGV. CDR3 in DNA: TGTGCCAGCAGCTCAGAATGGAGAGAAGAGACCCAGTACTTC. Amino acid sequence: CASSSEWREETQYF.

J is TRBJ2-6 and V is TRBV11-2; D gene ambiguous. V lost 5 bases, J lost 0 bases, and 14 bases lay in between. The CDR3 length is 17 residues. Germline CDR1 reads SGHAT; CDR2 reads FQNNGV. CDR3 in DNA: TGTGCCAGCAGCATCCCCGGGCTGTGCTCTGGGGCCAACGTCCTGACTTTC. Amino acids: CASSIPGLCSGANVLTF.

This clone was seen many times. This may come from a read error, since a much larger clone is one base off. Since the CDR3 does not end with the conserved phenylalanine or tryptophan, this likely comes from a read error. Here the CDR3 reads CAWRMVPGETQYL. CDR3 in DNA: TGTGCCTGGAGGATGGTCCCAGGGGAGACCCAGTACCTC. The V and J genes are TRBV30 and TRBJ2-5, with a possible D match to TRBD1 (5 bases). Germline V gene data show CDR1 as GTSNPN and CDR2 as SVGIG (reference sequence). Trimming pared 3 bases from V and 5 bases from J, leaving 13 bases between. This CDR3 has 13 residues.

This clone was observed many times. V gene TRBV12-3 or TRBV12-4 combines with J gene TRBJ2-2; D is undetermined. The CDR3 is 12 amino acids. Trimming took off 6 bases at V and 6 bases at J, with 8 bases between the two ends. The CDR3 nucleotides are TGTGCCAGCAGATACTCTGCCGGGGAGCTGTTTTTT. This gives the protein CASRYSAGELFF.

This clone has ten or more counts. The J gene is TRBJ2-3, the V gene TRBV19, with D tentatively TRBD2 (6 bases). The CDR3 length is 16 residues. CDR1 is LNHDA, CDR2 SQIVND, per germline (reference sequence). The V end was cut by 1 base, the J end by 4 bases, with 15 bases between. The CDR3 nucleotides are TGTGCCAGTAGTATAGGTGGGAGGCGTCTCCCAGATACGCAGTATTTT. Protein product: CASSIGGRRLPDTQYF.

About this clone itself: Likely a read error: the CDR3 ends without its conserved phenylalanine or tryptophan. The DNA is omitted, as the CDR3 cannot be located on it reliably, and the CDR3 follows TCRdb's listing. The rearrangement joins TRBV5-1 to TRBJ2-7; the table gives TRBD1 as D, unverified against the DNA. From its first to its last residue, the CDR3 has 15 amino acids. Germline values: CDR1 SGHRS, CDR2 YFSETQ. CDR3: CASSSRGTGDFGLAG.

This chain uses TRBV19 with TRBJ2-2; 8 nucleotides line up with TRBD1. This CDR3 spans 15 amino acids. The J segment lost 6 bases and the V segment lost 5 bases, leaving 8 bases of the junction unmatched. Per the germline V gene, CDR1 is LNHDA and CDR2 is SQIVND (reference sequence). This CDR3 reads CASSPQGGPAGELFF. In DNA, the CDR3 is TGTGCCAGTAGTCCACAGGGGGGCCCCGCCGGGGAGCTGTTTTTT.